This T cell receptor (beta chain) was obtained from a study of blood T cell repertoires in COVID-19. The protocol was immunoSEQ multiplex PCR, while the TCRdb copy is restricted to in-frame clones and leaves out a portion. The sample lists about 26,000 clones; over 70% were seen once. The CDR3 has 13 residues. CDR1 is LGHDT and CDR2 is YNNKEL in the germline V gene (reference sequence). The V and J ends lost 4 bases and 8 bases respectively, with 14 bases between them. The specimen was peripheral blood. The receptor comes from a man aged 45-60 years with active or convalescent COVID-19. The chain has TRBV3-1 (or the pseudogene TRBV3-2) and TRBJ1-2; possible D gene TRBD1, 5 bases. CDR3 in amino acids: CASSRQTTDGYTF. The CDR3 region has the DNA TGTGCCAGCAGCCGACAGACGACCGACGGCTACACCTTC.